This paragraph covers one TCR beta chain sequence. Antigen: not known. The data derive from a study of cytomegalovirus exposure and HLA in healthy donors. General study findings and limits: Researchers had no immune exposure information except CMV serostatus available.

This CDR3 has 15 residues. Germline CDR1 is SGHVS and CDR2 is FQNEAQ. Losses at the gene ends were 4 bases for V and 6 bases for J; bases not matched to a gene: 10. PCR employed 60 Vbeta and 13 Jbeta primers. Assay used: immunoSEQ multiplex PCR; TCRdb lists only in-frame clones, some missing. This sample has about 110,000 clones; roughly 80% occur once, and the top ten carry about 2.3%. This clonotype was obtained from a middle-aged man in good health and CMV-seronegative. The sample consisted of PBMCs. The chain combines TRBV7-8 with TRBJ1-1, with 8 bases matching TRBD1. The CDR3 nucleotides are TGTGCCAGCAGCTACCGAAGGGCAGGGGGCTCTGAAGCTTTCTTT. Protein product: CASSYRRAGGSEAFF.